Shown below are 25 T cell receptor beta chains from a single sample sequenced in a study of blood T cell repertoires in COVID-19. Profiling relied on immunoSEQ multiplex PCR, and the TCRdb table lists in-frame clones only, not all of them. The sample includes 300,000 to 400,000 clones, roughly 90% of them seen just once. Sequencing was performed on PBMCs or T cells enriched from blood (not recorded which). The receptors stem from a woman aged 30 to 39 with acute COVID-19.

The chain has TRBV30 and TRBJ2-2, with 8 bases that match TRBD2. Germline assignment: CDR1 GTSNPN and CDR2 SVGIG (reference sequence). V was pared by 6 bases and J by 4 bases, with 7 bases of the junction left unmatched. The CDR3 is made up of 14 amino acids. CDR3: CACSGLVRTGELFF. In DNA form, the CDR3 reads TGTGCCTGTTCGGGACTAGTCCGCACCGGGGAGCTGTTTTTT. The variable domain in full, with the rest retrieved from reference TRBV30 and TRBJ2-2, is SQTIHQWPATLVQPVGSPLSLECTVEGTSNPNLYWYRQAAGRGLQLLFYSVGIGQISSEVPQNLSASRPQDRQFILSSKKLLLSDSGFYLCACSGLVRTGELFFGEGSRLTVL.

This CDR3 is CASSLGGSSSGNTIYF. The DNA for the CDR3 is TGTGCCAGCAGCTTAGGCGGATCAAGCTCTGGAAACACCATATATTTT. V is TRBV7-9 and J is TRBJ1-3; D is unclear. This CDR3 is built from 16 residues. Germline V gene data show CDR1 as SEHNR and CDR2 as FQNEAQ (reference sequence). V lost 1 base and J lost 0, with 10 bases in between. The full variable domain, with the rest looked up from reference TRBV7-9 and TRBJ1-3, is DTGVSQNPRHKITKRGQNVTFRCDPISEHNRLYWYRQTLGQGPEFLTYFQNEAQLEKSRLLSDRFSAERPKGSFSTLEIQRTEQGDSAMYLCASSLGGSSSGNTIYFGEGSWLTVV.

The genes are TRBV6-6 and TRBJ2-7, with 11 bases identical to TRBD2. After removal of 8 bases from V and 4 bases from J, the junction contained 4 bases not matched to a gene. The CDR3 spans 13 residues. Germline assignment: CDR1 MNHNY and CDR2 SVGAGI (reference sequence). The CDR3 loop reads CASGLAGGYEQYF. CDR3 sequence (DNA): TGTGCCAGCGGTCTAGCGGGGGGATACGAGCAGTACTTC.

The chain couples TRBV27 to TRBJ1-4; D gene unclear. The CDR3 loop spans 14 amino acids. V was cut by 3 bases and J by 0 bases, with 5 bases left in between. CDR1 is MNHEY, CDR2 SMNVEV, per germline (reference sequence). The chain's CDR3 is CASSFGATNEKLFF. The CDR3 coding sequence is TGTGCCAGCAGTTTCGGAGCAACTAATGAAAAACTGTTTTTT.

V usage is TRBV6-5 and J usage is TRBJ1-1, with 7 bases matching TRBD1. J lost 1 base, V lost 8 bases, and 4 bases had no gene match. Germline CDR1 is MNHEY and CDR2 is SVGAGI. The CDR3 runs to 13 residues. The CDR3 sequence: CASSRGPNTEAFF. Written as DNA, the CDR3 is TGTGCCAGCTCGAGGGGGCCGAACACTGAAGCTTTCTTT.

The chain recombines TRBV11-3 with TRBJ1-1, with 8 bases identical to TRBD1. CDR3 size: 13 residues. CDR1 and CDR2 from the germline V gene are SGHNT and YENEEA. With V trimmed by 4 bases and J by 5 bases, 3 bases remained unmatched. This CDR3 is CASSSDRATEAFF. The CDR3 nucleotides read TGTGCCAGCAGCTCGGACAGGGCGACTGAAGCTTTCTTT.

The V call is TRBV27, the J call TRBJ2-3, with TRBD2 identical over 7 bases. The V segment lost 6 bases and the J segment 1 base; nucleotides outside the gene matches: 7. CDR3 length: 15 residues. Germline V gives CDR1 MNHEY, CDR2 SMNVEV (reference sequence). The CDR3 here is CASREAGSGTDTQYF. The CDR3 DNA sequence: TGTGCCAGCAGGGAAGCGGGGTCAGGCACAGATACGCAGTATTTT.

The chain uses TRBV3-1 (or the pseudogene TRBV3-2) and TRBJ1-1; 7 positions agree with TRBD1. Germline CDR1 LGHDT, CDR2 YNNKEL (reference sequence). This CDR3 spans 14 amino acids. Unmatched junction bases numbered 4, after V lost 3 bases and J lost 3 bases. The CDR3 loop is CASSHRGLYTEAFF. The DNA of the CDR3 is TGTGCCAGCAGCCACAGGGGGTTGTACACTGAAGCTTTCTTT.

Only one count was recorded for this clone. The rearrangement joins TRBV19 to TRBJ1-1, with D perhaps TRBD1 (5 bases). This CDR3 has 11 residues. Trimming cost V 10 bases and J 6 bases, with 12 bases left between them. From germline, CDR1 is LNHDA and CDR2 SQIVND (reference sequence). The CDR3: CAIHGGAEAFF. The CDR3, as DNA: TGTGCCATCCACGGGGGGGCTGAAGCTTTCTTT.

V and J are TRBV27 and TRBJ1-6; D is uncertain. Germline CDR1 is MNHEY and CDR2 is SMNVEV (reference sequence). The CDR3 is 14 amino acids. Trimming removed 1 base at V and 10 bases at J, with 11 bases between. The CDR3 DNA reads TGTGCCAGCAGTTTATTGCCCTCCGGGTCACCCCTCCACTTT. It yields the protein CASSLLPSGSPLHF.

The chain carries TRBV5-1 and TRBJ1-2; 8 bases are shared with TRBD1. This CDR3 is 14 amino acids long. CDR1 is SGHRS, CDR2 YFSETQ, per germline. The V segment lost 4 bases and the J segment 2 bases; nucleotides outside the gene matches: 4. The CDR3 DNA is TGCGCCAGCAGCGCGCGGACAGGGAACTATGGCTACACCTTC. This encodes CASSARTGNYGYTF.

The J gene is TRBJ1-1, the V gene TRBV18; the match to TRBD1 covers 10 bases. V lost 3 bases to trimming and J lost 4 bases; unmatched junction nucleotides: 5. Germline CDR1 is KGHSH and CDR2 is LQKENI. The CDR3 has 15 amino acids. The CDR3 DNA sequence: TGTGCCAGCTCACCCCTGGGGACAGGGGTCACTGAAGCTTTCTTT. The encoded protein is CASSPLGTGVTEAFF.

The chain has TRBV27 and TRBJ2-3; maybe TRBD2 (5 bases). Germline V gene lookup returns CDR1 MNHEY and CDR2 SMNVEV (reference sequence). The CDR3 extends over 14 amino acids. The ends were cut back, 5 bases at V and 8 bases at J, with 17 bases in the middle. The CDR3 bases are TGTGCCAGCAGTCCAGAAGCGGTTCCTAGTACGCAGTATTTT. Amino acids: CASSPEAVPSTQYF.

CDR3 in DNA: TGTGCCAGCAGCTGGACCGGGACAAGTCACTATGGCTACACCTTC. Amino acids: CASSWTGTSHYGYTF. V and J are TRBV5-8 and TRBJ1-2; weak D call: TRBD1 (6 bases). CDR1 is SGHTS, CDR2 YDEGEE, per germline. The CDR3 runs 15 residues. The V gene lost 3 bases and the J gene lost 3 bases, with 15 bases spanning the gap.

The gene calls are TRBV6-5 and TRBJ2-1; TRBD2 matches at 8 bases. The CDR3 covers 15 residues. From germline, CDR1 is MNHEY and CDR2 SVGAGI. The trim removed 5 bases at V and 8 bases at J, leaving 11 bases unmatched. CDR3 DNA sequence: TGTGCCAGCAGTCAGACGGGACTAGTTATCGATGAGCAGTTCTTC. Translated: CASSQTGLVIDEQFF.

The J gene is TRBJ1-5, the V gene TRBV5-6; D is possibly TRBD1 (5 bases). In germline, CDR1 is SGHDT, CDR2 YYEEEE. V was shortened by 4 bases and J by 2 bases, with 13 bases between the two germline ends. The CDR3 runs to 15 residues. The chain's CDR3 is CASSPTGHGNQPQHF. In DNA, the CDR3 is TGTGCCAGCAGCCCTACAGGACACGGCAATCAGCCCCAGCATTTT.

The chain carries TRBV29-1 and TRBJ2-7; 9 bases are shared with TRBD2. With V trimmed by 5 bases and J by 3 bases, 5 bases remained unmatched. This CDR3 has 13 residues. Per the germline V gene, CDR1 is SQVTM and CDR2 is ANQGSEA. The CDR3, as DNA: TGCAGCGTTAGCGGGGGGACTAACTACGAGCAGTACTTC. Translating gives CSVSGGTNYEQYF.

The CDR3 loop reads CASNPIRDRPYNEQFF. For the CDR3, the DNA is TGTGCCAGCAACCCGATCCGGGACAGACCATACAATGAGCAGTTCTTC. This sequence joins TRBV5-8 and TRBJ2-1; 7 nucleotides align to TRBD1. The CDR3 is 16 amino acids. Germline assignment: CDR1 SGHTS and CDR2 YDEGEE. The V segment lost 6 bases and the J segment 4 bases; nucleotides outside the gene matches: 13.

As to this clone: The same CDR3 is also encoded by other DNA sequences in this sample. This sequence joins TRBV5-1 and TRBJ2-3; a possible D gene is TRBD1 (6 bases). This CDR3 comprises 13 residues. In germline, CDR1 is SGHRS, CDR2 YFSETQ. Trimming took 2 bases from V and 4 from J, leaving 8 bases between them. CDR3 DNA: TGCGCCAGCAGCTTAGCAGGGGCAGATACGCAGTATTTT. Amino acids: CASSLAGADTQYF.

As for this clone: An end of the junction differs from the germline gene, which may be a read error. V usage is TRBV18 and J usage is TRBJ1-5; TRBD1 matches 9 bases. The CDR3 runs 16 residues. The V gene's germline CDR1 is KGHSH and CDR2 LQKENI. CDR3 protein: CASSAPDRGSHQPQHF. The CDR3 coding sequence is TGTGCCAGCTCAGCACCTGACAGGGGGAGTCATCAGCCCCAGCATTTT. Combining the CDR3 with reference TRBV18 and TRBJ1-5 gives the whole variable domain NAGVMQNPRHLVRRRGQEARLRCSPMKGHSHVYWYRQLPEEGLKFMVYLQKENIIDESGMPKERFSAEFPKEGPSILRIQQVVRGDSAAYFCASSAPDRGSHQPQHFGDGTRLSIL.

CDR3 amino acids: CASSNNRGTSTDTQYF. DNA for the CDR3: TGTGCCAGTAGTAACAACAGGGGGACAAGCACAGATACGCAGTATTTT. The chain has TRBV19 and TRBJ2-3, with TRBD1 matching over 8 bases. The CDR3 has 16 amino acids. Germline V gene lookup returns CDR1 LNHDA and CDR2 SQIVND (reference sequence). The V and J ends lost 4 bases and 0 bases, in that order; junction bases with no gene match: 6.

CDR3 bases: TGTGCCAGCAGTGAAGCACCGGGACAGGGTGTTTCAGCTTTCTTT. This gives the protein CASSEAPGQGVSAFF. The rearrangement joins TRBV2 to TRBJ1-1; 9 bases match TRBD1. The length of the CDR3 is 15 residues. With 0 bases clipped from V and 10 bases from J, the junction kept 9 bases outside the gene matches. Germline V gene data show CDR1 as SNHLY and CDR2 as FYNNEI.

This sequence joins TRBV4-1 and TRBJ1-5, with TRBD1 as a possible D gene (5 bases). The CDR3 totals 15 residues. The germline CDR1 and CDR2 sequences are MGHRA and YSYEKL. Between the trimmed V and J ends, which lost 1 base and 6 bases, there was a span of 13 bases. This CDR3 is CASSQVRGQGQPQHF. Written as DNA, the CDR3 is TGCGCCAGCAGCCAAGTTAGGGGCCAGGGTCAGCCCCAGCATTTT.

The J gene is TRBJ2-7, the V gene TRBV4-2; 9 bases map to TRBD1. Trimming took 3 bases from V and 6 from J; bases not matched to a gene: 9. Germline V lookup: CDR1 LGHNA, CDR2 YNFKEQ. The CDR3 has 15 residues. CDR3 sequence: CASSQEVQGAREQYF. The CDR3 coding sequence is TGTGCCAGCAGCCAGGAGGTACAGGGGGCGCGCGAGCAGTACTTC.

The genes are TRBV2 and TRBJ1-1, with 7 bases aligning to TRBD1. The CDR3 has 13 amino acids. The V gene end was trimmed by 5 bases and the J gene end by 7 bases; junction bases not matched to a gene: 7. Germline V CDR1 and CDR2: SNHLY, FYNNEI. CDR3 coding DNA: TGTGCCAGCAGTCAAGGACAGGCCAATGAAGCTTTCTTT. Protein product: CASSQGQANEAFF.